These 24 T cell receptor beta chains were all obtained from the same sample, sequenced in a study of OX40 agonist ivuxolimab in advanced cancers. Method: immunoSEQ multiplex PCR; TCRdb's copy keeps in-frame clones and lacks some. The data contain around 80,000 clones, approximately 84% of them singletons. Sample: CD4+ or CD8+ T cells sorted from blood, taken in a trial of the OX40 agonist ivuxolimab. The origin of the receptors is an adult with an advanced solid tumor such as melanoma, head and neck, liver or kidney cancer.

This clone has just a few counts. This chain links TRBV11-2 with TRBJ2-3; TRBD2 aligns across 8 bases. V trimming: 2 bases; J trimming: 5 bases; junction bases outside the gene matches: 6. In germline, CDR1 is SGHAT, CDR2 FQNNGV. The CDR3 sequence is 15 residues long. In nucleotides, the CDR3 is TGTGCCAGCAGCTTATCGCTAGCGGGCGTAGATACGCAGTATTTT. It translates to CASSLSLAGVDTQYF. The whole variable domain, filled in from reference TRBV11-2 and TRBJ2-3, reads EAGVAQSPRYKIIEKRQSVAFWCNPISGHATLYWYQQILGQGPKLLIQFQNNGVVDDSQLPKDRFSAERLKGVDSTLKIQPAKLEDSAVYLCASSLSLAGVDTQYFGPGTRLTVL.

The chain carries TRBV2 and TRBJ1-2; D gene uncertain. Germline CDR1 and CDR2: SNHLY and FYNNEI. V was trimmed by 11 bases and J by 1 base, leaving 14 bases between them. CDR3 length: 13 amino acids. As DNA, the CDR3 is TGTGCCGAAGGGCCCAAGCTTAACTATGGCTACACCTTC. Amino acids: CAEGPKLNYGYTF.

This clone has just one count. The chain carries TRBV19 and TRBJ2-7; the D call may be TRBD1 or TRBD2 (5 bases each). V dropped 5 bases and J dropped 3 bases, with 14 bases sitting between them. The CDR3 is 14 amino acids. Germline CDR1 reads LNHDA; CDR2 reads SQIVND (reference sequence). The CDR3 loop is CASSPRAGDYEQYV. The CDR3 nucleotides read TGTGCCAGTAGTCCCAGGGCCGGGGACTACGAGCAGTACGTC.

J is TRBJ1-3 and V is TRBV7-8; 9 nucleotides line up with TRBD1. Trimming took 3 bases from V and 2 from J; bases not matched to a gene: 5. The CDR3 is made up of 16 amino acids. The V gene's germline CDR1 is SGHVS and CDR2 FQNEAQ. The CDR3 sequence is CASSLLQGAAGNTIYF. The CDR3, as DNA: TGTGCCAGCAGCTTGCTACAGGGGGCGGCTGGAAACACCATATATTTT.

The chain combines TRBV10-1 with TRBJ2-1, with 12 bases fitting TRBD1. The CDR3 consists of 18 residues. Germline V lookup: CDR1 WNHNN, CDR2 SYGVQD (reference sequence). Germline trimming cut 3 bases from V and 1 base from J; bases unmatched to any gene: 7. The CDR3 loop is CASSEGTGGAGSYNEQFF. In nucleotides, the CDR3 is TGCGCCAGCAGTGAAGGGACAGGGGGCGCGGGGTCCTACAATGAGCAGTTCTTC.

This chain uses TRBV5-5 with TRBJ1-6, with 7 bases identical to TRBD1. CDR1 SGHKS and CDR2 YYEKEE come from the germline V gene (reference sequence). Trimming cost V 5 bases and J 9 bases; bases outside gene matches: 8. The CDR3 length is 14 residues. The CDR3 nucleotides read TGTGCCAGCAGGTATGACAGGGCCCGTTCACCCCTCCACTTT. It is translated as CASRYDRARSPLHF.

The chain uses TRBV11-1 and TRBJ2-1; 9 positions match TRBD2. The CDR3 runs 15 residues. Germline V gene sequence: CDR1 SGHAT, CDR2 FQDESV (reference sequence). Trimming at V came to 3 bases and at J to 4 bases, leaving 4 bases not matched to a gene. The CDR3 spells CASSLMRGGYNEQFF. CDR3 coding DNA: TGTGCCAGCAGCTTGATGCGGGGGGGTTACAATGAGCAGTTCTTC.

This chain connects TRBV7-3 to TRBJ2-2, with D possibly matching TRBD1 (6 bases). The CDR3 consists of 15 residues. The germline gives CDR1 SGHTA, CDR2 FQGTGA. The V gene lost 1 base and the J gene lost 7 bases, with 13 bases spanning the gap. The DNA of the CDR3 is TGTGCCAGCAGCTTAAGCCAGGGGCCCGGCGGGGAGCTGTTTTTT. Translated, it gives CASSLSQGPGGELFF.

This rearrangement joins TRBV6-5 to TRBJ1-1; D remains ambiguous. Trimming took 0 bases from V and 6 from J, leaving 14 bases between them. The CDR3 totals 15 residues. Looked up from germline, CDR1 is MNHEY and CDR2 is SVGAGI. In DNA, the CDR3 is TGTGCCAGCAGTTACTCGGATGGTGGAGTCGCTGAAGCTTTCTTT. Translation gives CASSYSDGGVAEAFF.

This clone showed up just a few times. The chain employs TRBV30 and TRBJ1-5; no definite D call. V lost 3 bases to trimming and J lost 9 bases, with 9 bases between them. CDR1 is GTSNPN, CDR2 SVGIG, per germline (reference sequence). This CDR3 is 11 amino acids long. As DNA, the CDR3 is TGTGCCTGGAGCGGTCGGGGGCCCCAGCATTTT. As protein: CAWSGRGPQHF.

This chain uses TRBV7-2 with TRBJ2-2; no firm D call. The V and J ends lost 4 bases and 2 bases respectively, with 11 bases between them. The CDR3 consists of 15 residues. Germline V gene data show CDR1 as SGHTA and CDR2 as FQGNSA. The CDR3 DNA follows: TGTGCCAGCAGCTGGAGTACACTTAACACCGGGGAGCTGTTTTTT. This sequence encodes CASSWSTLNTGELFF.

V gene TRBV28 combines with J gene TRBJ1-1; no clear D gene. V was shortened by 7 bases and J by 3 bases, with 6 bases between the two germline ends. The germline V gene encodes CDR1 MDHEN and CDR2 SYDVKM. This CDR3 is built from 11 residues. The CDR3 protein is CASTDYTEAFF. For the CDR3, the DNA is TGTGCCAGCACGGATTACACTGAAGCTTTCTTT.

This chain links TRBV15 with TRBJ2-3; D ambiguous. This CDR3 comprises 16 residues. V lost 5 bases to trimming and J lost 2 bases, with 17 bases between them. Germline assignment: CDR1 LNHNV and CDR2 YYDKDF (reference sequence). CDR3 in amino acids: CATSVRPRGYTDTQYF. The DNA for the CDR3 is TGTGCCACCAGCGTAAGACCTCGTGGTTACACAGATACGCAGTATTTT.

V gene TRBV7-2 combines with J gene TRBJ2-2; D gene ambiguous. Trimming removed 3 bases from V and 0 bases from J, with 11 bases in between. This CDR3 comprises 16 residues. From germline, CDR1 is SGHTA and CDR2 FQGNSA. The CDR3 sequence is CASSFFRLTNTGELFF. The CDR3 DNA sequence: TGTGCCAGCAGCTTTTTTAGACTGACGAACACCGGGGAGCTGTTTTTT.

This chain links TRBV15 with TRBJ1-4; 10 bases line up with TRBD1. CDR1 is LNHNV, CDR2 YYDKDF, per germline (reference sequence). Trimming at V came to 3 bases and at J to 1 base, leaving 8 bases not matched to a gene. There are 18 residues in the CDR3. The CDR3 loop reads CATSSRTGGEGTNEKLFF. The CDR3 nucleotides read TGTGCCACCAGCAGCCGGACAGGGGGAGAGGGAACTAATGAAAAACTGTTTTTT.

The rearrangement links TRBV7-3 to TRBJ1-2, with D tentatively TRBD1 (5 bases). Trimming left V 2 bases short and J 5 bases short, with 24 bases between. Germline CDR1 reads SGHTA; CDR2 reads FQGTGA. The CDR3 is 18 amino acids. The CDR3 protein is CASSLGRRDPTFSYGYTF. The CDR3 nucleotides are TGTGCCAGCAGCTTAGGCCGGAGGGACCCTACGTTTAGTTATGGCTACACCTTC.

This rearrangement joins TRBV11-2 to TRBJ2-2; TRBD1 matches at 7 bases. Trimming removed 3 bases from V and 0 bases from J; junction bases left unmatched: 1. This CDR3 spans 15 amino acids. Germline assignment: CDR1 SGHAT and CDR2 FQNNGV. CDR3 amino acids: CASSFDRANTGELFF. CDR3 nucleotide sequence: TGTGCCAGCAGCTTCGACAGGGCGAACACCGGGGAGCTGTTTTTT.

This clone showed up just once. This chain connects TRBV19 to TRBJ2-2, with TRBD2 identical over 7 bases. From germline, CDR1 is LNHDA and CDR2 SQIVND (reference sequence). The CDR3 consists of 16 residues. V lost 4 bases to trimming and J lost 2 bases; unmatched junction nucleotides: 7. The CDR3 nucleotides are TGTGCCAGTAGTACTTCGACGGGACTAAACACCGGGGAGCTGTTTTTT. This gives the protein CASSTSTGLNTGELFF.

This chain joins TRBV7-6 and TRBJ1-6; D possibly corresponds to TRBD1 (6 bases). This CDR3 spans 16 amino acids. The ends were cut back, 1 base at V and 7 bases at J, with 14 bases in the middle. Germline CDR1 reads SGHVS; CDR2 reads FNYEAQ. The CDR3: CASSLGPAGENSPLHF. The CDR3 DNA sequence: TGTGCCAGCAGCTTAGGACCCGCAGGGGAGAATTCACCCCTCCACTTT.

The chain combines TRBV29-1 with TRBJ1-2; D is unresolved. In germline, CDR1 is SQVTM, CDR2 ANQGSEA. Trimming removed 6 bases at V and 2 bases at J, with 4 bases between. The CDR3 sequence is 10 residues long. CDR3 DNA sequence: TGCAGCGTGGGGAACTATGGCTACACCTTC. Its translation: CSVGNYGYTF.

This clone was seen once. This chain joins TRBV5-4 and TRBJ2-3; maybe TRBD1 (6 bases). The CDR3 is 14 residues long. Germline values: CDR1 SGHNT, CDR2 YYREEE (reference sequence). V lost 0 bases to trimming and J lost 4 bases, with 9 bases between them. The CDR3 sequence: CASSLGRGSDTQYF. The CDR3 DNA is TGTGCCAGCAGCTTGGGCAGGGGTTCAGATACGCAGTATTTT.

The chain recombines TRBV5-4 with TRBJ1-1; D remains unclear. Per the germline V gene, CDR1 is SGHNT and CDR2 is YYREEE (reference sequence). V was pared by 5 bases and J by 2 bases, with 22 bases between. CDR3 size: 17 residues. The CDR3 sequence is CASRPALVPRHNTEAFF. CDR3 DNA: TGTGCCAGCAGACCTGCCCTTGTCCCCAGACACAACACTGAAGCTTTCTTT. The complete variable domain, with remaining parts taken from reference TRBV5-4 and TRBJ1-1, reads ETGVTQSPTHLIKTRGQQVTLRCSSQSGHNTVSWYQQALGQGPQFIFQYYREEENGRGNFPPRFSGLQFPNYSSELNVNALELDDSALYLCASRPALVPRHNTEAFFGQGTRLTVV.

This clone was seen once. The chain combines TRBV7-2 with TRBJ2-5; D is ambiguous. V gave up 4 bases and J gave up 2 bases, with 8 bases separating them. From germline, CDR1 is SGHTA and CDR2 FQGNSA. The CDR3 length is 13 residues. DNA of the CDR3: TGTGCCAGCAGCTCAGTCCCGCAAGAGACCCAGTACTTC. Translation gives CASSSVPQETQYF. The complete variable domain, with remaining parts taken from reference TRBV7-2 and TRBJ2-5, reads GAGVSQSPSNKVTEKGKDVELRCDPISGHTALYWYRQSLGQGLEFLIYFQGNSAPDKSGLPSDRFSAERTGGSVSTLTIQRTQQEDSAVYLCASSSVPQETQYFGPGTRLLVL.

This clone was seen a handful of times. CDR3 sequence reads: CASSYWQAGEETQYF. In nucleotides, the CDR3 is TGTGCCAGCAGTTACTGGCAGGCCGGGGAAGAGACCCAGTACTTC. This chain joins TRBV6-5 and TRBJ2-5; tentatively, D is TRBD2 (5 bases). The CDR3 runs 15 residues. Germline-derived CDR1 and CDR2 are MNHEY and SVGAGI. V gave up 1 base and J gave up 3 bases, with 12 bases separating them.